This entry lists 19 T cell receptor beta chains sequenced from one sample in a study of T cell changes during pregnancy in multiple sclerosis. The protocol was immunoSEQ multiplex PCR, while the TCRdb copy is restricted to in-frame clones and leaves out a portion. The table lists fewer than 60,000 clones, approximately 90% of them singletons. The specimen was CD4+ T cells from peripheral blood mononuclear cells, collected after pregnancy. The receptors stem from a female donor with multiple sclerosis, enrolled in a pregnancy study.

The gene calls are TRBV6-1 and TRBJ1-2; 7 positions match TRBD1. Trimming at V came to 8 bases and at J to 4 bases, leaving 13 bases not matched to a gene. This CDR3 has 15 amino acids. Germline CDR1 reads MNHNS; CDR2 reads SASEGT. Written as DNA, the CDR3 is TGTGCCAGCGCCGCCCTGGCTGACAGGGCCTATGGCTACACCTTC. Translating it yields CASAALADRAYGYTF.

This rearrangement joins TRBV7-8 to TRBJ1-1; possible D gene TRBD1, 5 bases. Trimming left V 5 bases short and J 0 bases short, with 16 bases between. The CDR3 has 16 amino acids. In germline, CDR1 is SGHVS, CDR2 FQNEAQ. In DNA, the CDR3 is TGTGCCAGCAGCCTCCGGGAGGGACCTATGAACACTGAAGCTTTCTTT. Translated: CASSLREGPMNTEAFF.

CDR3 bases: TGTGCCAGCAGTTACCGACAGAGTTTCAATTCACCCCTCCACTTT. Protein sequence: CASSYRQSFNSPLHF. This chain uses TRBV6-5 with TRBJ1-6; weak D call: TRBD1 (5 bases). CDR1 and CDR2 (germline): MNHEY, SVGAGI. V was clipped by 2 bases and J by 7 bases, with 12 bases between them. This CDR3 region has 15 residues.

This clone has a single count. V and J are TRBV7-9 and TRBJ1-6; 8 bases are shared with TRBD1. Germline-derived CDR1 and CDR2 are SEHNR and FQNEAQ (reference sequence). The CDR3 is 17 residues long. Germline trimming cut 2 bases from V and 6 bases from J; bases unmatched to any gene: 9. CDR3 loop: CASSLSTTGAINSPLHF. As DNA, the CDR3 is TGTGCCAGCAGCTTATCGACGACAGGGGCGATTAATTCACCCCTCCACTTT.

The chain combines TRBV7-2 with TRBJ2-1, with 11 bases that match TRBD2. The CDR3 is 16 amino acids. The ends lost 0 bases at V and 8 bases at J; junction bases unmatched: 6. Germline-derived CDR1 and CDR2 are SGHTA and FQGNSA. CDR3 nucleotide sequence: TGTGCCAGCAGCTTAGCGCCTAGCGGGGGGTTGGATGAGCAGTTCTTC. Translation: CASSLAPSGGLDEQFF.

The chain uses TRBV7-9 and TRBJ2-1, with 7 bases that match TRBD2. V shed 4 bases, J shed 6 bases, and the junction held 9 bases outside the gene matches. Germline-derived CDR1 and CDR2 are SEHNR and FQNEAQ (reference sequence). This CDR3 has 15 residues. CDR3 bases: TGTGCCAGCAGCTCCCTCGGGGGGTTCGGCAATGAGCAGTTCTTC. This sequence encodes CASSSLGGFGNEQFF.

This chain connects TRBV2 to TRBJ2-5; 10 nucleotides line up with TRBD1. V lost 6 bases and J lost 4; bases outside the gene matches: 2. The CDR3 contains 13 residues. The germline gives CDR1 SNHLY, CDR2 FYNNEI. Here the CDR3 reads CASSGTGAETQYF. The CDR3 coding sequence is TGTGCCAGCAGCGGGACAGGGGCAGAGACCCAGTACTTC. The full variable domain, completed using reference TRBV2 and TRBJ2-5, is EPEVTQTPSHQVTQMGQEVILRCVPISNHLYFYWYRQILGQKVEFLVSFYNNEISEKSEIFDDQFSVERPDGSNFTLKIRSTKLEDSAMYFCASSGTGAETQYFGPGTRLLVL.

This CDR3 is CASARGDTQYF. The CDR3 DNA reads TGTGCCAGCGCCCGCGGGGATACGCAGTATTTT. The rearrangement joins TRBV7-6 to TRBJ2-3; tentative D call: TRBD2 (5 bases). The CDR3 covers 11 residues. Looked up from germline, CDR1 is SGHVS and CDR2 is FNYEAQ. Deletions cut 8 bases from V and 6 bases from J, with 9 bases between.

This clone was recorded a few times. The chain is built from TRBV20-1 and TRBJ1-4; TRBD1 matches at 8 bases. The CDR3 has 10 residues. Germline V gene lookup returns CDR1 DFQATT and CDR2 SNEGSKA (reference sequence). V shed 5 bases, J shed 14 bases, and the junction held 4 bases outside the gene matches. CDR3 amino acids: CSAWDRRLFF. The CDR3 nucleotides are TGCAGTGCTTGGGACAGGCGGCTGTTTTTT.

The CDR3 reads CAWRAGQGRYGYTF. CDR3 DNA sequence: TGTGCCTGGAGGGCGGGACAGGGGCGCTATGGCTACACCTTC. This chain uses TRBV30 with TRBJ1-2; 10 positions agree with TRBD1. Germline V CDR1 and CDR2: GTSNPN, SVGIG (reference sequence). The CDR3 extends over 14 amino acids. V was pared by 3 bases and J by 4 bases, with 5 bases of the junction left unmatched. Full variable domain (rest looked up from reference TRBV30 and TRBJ1-2): SQTIHQWPATLVQPVGSPLSLECTVEGTSNPNLYWYRQAAGRGLQLLFYSVGIGQISSEVPQNLSASRPQDRQFILSSKKLLLSDSGFYLCAWRAGQGRYGYTFGSGTRLTVV.

The rearrangement uses TRBV7-2 and TRBJ2-1; D not certain. The CDR3 sequence is 13 residues long. The ends were cut back, 2 bases at V and 4 bases at J, with 6 bases in the middle. Germline CDR1 reads SGHTA; CDR2 reads FQGNSA. The CDR3 reads CASSLWPYNEQFF. CDR3 in DNA: TGTGCCAGCAGCTTATGGCCTTACAATGAGCAGTTCTTC.

The V and J genes are TRBV4-2 and TRBJ1-2, with D perhaps TRBD1 (5 bases). The CDR3 totals 14 residues. Per germline, CDR1 LGHNA and CDR2 YNFKEQ. Trimming left V 0 bases short and J 8 bases short, with 13 bases between. This CDR3 is CASSQEAGLGGYTF. CDR3 nucleotides: TGTGCCAGCAGCCAAGAGGCAGGGTTGGGGGGCTACACCTTC.

This chain connects TRBV19 to TRBJ1-6, with D tentatively TRBD1 (6 bases). Germline CDR1 LNHDA, CDR2 SQIVND (reference sequence). The CDR3 runs to 14 residues. V lost 3 bases and J lost 5, with 8 bases in between. The CDR3 spells CASSIWTDNSPLHF. The CDR3 DNA sequence: TGTGCCAGTAGTATCTGGACAGATAATTCACCCCTCCACTTT.

A single count supports this clone. The chain joins TRBV18 to TRBJ1-5; the match to TRBD1 covers 11 bases. The V and J ends lost 3 bases and 6 bases, in that order; junction bases with no gene match: 4. There are 15 residues in the CDR3. CDR1 is KGHSH and CDR2 is LQKENI in the germline V gene. In DNA form, the CDR3 reads TGTGCCAGCTCACCGGGACAGGGGGTTTTTCAGCCCCAGCATTTT. Translation: CASSPGQGVFQPQHF.

The chain has TRBV7-9 and TRBJ1-2; the D gene is possibly TRBD1 (5 bases). In germline, CDR1 is SEHNR, CDR2 FQNEAQ (reference sequence). Trimming removed 1 base from V and 4 bases from J, with 13 bases in between. This CDR3 comprises 15 residues. CDR3 protein: CASSLVGGLSYGYTF. The CDR3 DNA reads as TGTGCCAGCAGCTTAGTGGGGGGACTGTCCTATGGCTACACCTTC.

The V gene is TRBV5-4, the J gene TRBJ1-2, with TRBD1 identical over 9 bases. V shed 0 bases and J 8 bases; nucleotides not matched to a gene: 11. This CDR3 comprises 16 residues. Germline-derived CDR1 and CDR2 are SGHNT and YYREEE (reference sequence). CDR3 DNA: TGTGCCAGCAGCTTGGACCCGGGACAGGGTTTCGGGGGCTACACCTTC. It is translated as CASSLDPGQGFGGYTF.

This rearrangement joins TRBV6-5 to TRBJ2-7; D gene uncertain. Trimming removed 0 bases from V and 3 bases from J, with 12 bases in between. CDR3 length: 15 residues. Germline V lookup: CDR1 MNHEY, CDR2 SVGAGI. CDR3 amino acids: CASSYSGSVDYEQYF. CDR3 DNA: TGTGCCAGCAGTTACTCCGGGTCGGTTGACTACGAGCAGTACTTC.

The J gene is TRBJ1-5, the V gene TRBV10-3, with TRBD1 matching over 9 bases. Germline V gene lookup returns CDR1 ENHRY and CDR2 SYGVKD. J gave up 7 bases and V 6 bases, and 4 bases lay outside the gene matches. CDR3 size: 13 residues. CDR3 coding DNA: TGTGCCATCAGGACGACAGGGGGACAGCCCCAGCATTTT. The encoded protein is CAIRTTGGQPQHF.

This chain joins TRBV7-2 and TRBJ2-7; 8 bases line up with TRBD1. Germline CDR1 and CDR2: SGHTA and FQGNSA. This CDR3 is 14 amino acids long. With 3 bases clipped from V and 4 bases from J, the junction kept 5 bases outside the gene matches. The chain's CDR3 is CASSFGRTGYEQYF. DNA for the CDR3: TGTGCCAGCAGCTTTGGGCGGACAGGGTACGAGCAGTACTTC.